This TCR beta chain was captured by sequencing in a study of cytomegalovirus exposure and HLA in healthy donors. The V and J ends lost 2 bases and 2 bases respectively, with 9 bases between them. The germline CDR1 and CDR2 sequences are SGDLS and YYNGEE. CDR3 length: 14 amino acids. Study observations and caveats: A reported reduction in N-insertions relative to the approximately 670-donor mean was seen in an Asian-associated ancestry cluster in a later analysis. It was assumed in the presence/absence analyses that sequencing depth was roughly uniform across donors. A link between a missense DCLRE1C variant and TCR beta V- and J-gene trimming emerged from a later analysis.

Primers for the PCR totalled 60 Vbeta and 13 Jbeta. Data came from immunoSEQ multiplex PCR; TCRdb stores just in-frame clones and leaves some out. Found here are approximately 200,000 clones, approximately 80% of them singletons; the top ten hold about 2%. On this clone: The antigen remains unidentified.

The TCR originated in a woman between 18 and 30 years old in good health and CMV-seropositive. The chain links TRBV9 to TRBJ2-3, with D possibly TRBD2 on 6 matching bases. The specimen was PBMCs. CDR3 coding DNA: TGTGCCAGCAGCGTGGCGGGGCTCACAGATACGCAGTATTTT. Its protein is CASSVAGLTDTQYF. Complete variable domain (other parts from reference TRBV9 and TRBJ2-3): DSGVTQTPKHLITATGQRVTLRCSPRSGDLSVYWYQQSLDQGLQFLIQYYNGEERAKGNILERFSAQQFPDLHSELNLSSLELGDSALYFCASSVAGLTDTQYFGPGTRLTVL.